Below, 3 T cell receptor beta chains from the same sample are listed, as sequenced in a study of T-cell reconstitution after alpha-beta-depleted transplantation in children (dated by TCRdb to the mid-2010s). The sample's treatment or condition, from its label and the paper: allogeneic hematopoietic cell transplantation with graft depleted of TCRalphabeta T cells and CD19 B cells. The method was PCR. Sequenced on an Illumina HiSeq 2500. Molecular barcoding was employed in the preparation of TCR libraries, with unique molecular identifiers being used to normalize TCRbeta repertoire quantification. TCRdb ran its own pipeline on the public reads, namely fastp trimming at Q25 and MiXCR clone calling, and kept in-frame beta chains. Under each unique CDR3 protein, matching rows form one entry showing the most common genes and DNA. Recorded for this sample are a few hundred thousand distinct CDR3 sequences; 10% to 15% of them occurred a single time. 2.2% of the sample goes to the ten largest clones.

The sequences come from PBMCs, mostly from graft donor cells, collected 360 days after TCRalphabeta/CD19-depleted stem cell transplant. These receptors were taken from a male patient between 10 and 17 years old who had a stem cell transplant for acute myeloid leukemia, so the T cells may come from the graft donor.

The J gene is TRBJ1-2, the V gene TRBV29-1, with D uncertain. Germline assignment: CDR1 SQVTM and CDR2 ANQGSEA. CDR3 length: 13 amino acids. V was pared by 4 bases and J by 1 base, with 10 bases between. This CDR3 is CSVGGTDNYGYTF. CDR3 nucleotide sequence: TGCAGCGTTGGAGGAACCGATAACTATGGCTACACCTTC.

This clonotype was observed a handful of times. This sequence joins TRBV27 and TRBJ2-3, with a tentative D call TRBD2 (6 bases). CDR3 length: 15 amino acids. Trimming cost V 1 base and J 1 base, with 9 bases left between them. The germline V gene has CDR1 MNHEY and CDR2 SMNVEV (reference sequence). CDR3 bases: TGTGCCAGCAGTTTATTTCCGGGAGGCACAGATACGCAGTATTTT. The encoded protein is CASSLFPGGTDTQYF.

This CDR3 is CASSLMQEKLFF. The CDR3 DNA follows: TGTGCCAGCAGTTTGATGCAGGAAAAACTGTTTTTT. The V gene is TRBV12-3 or TRBV12-4, the J gene TRBJ1-4; D is ambiguous. The V gene lost 3 bases and the J gene lost 8 bases, with 7 bases spanning the gap. This CDR3 contains 12 residues.